The T cell receptor (beta chain) under discussion was sequenced for a study of graft-versus-host responses after intestinal transplantation. Details on this clone: The antigen remains unidentified.

Sequenced by immunoSEQ multiplex PCR; TCRdb stores in-frame clones only, minus some. The table has 80,000 to 90,000 clones, 75% to 90% seen once; the top ten hold approximately 0.11%. Germline V gene data show CDR1 as MNHNS and CDR2 as SASEGT. V lost 7 bases and J lost 2, with 11 bases in between. The CDR3 extends over 13 amino acids. The sequenced sample was unstimulated CD4+ T cells sorted from spleen or lymph node cells, obtained before intestinal transplant. The chain is built from TRBV6-1 and TRBJ2-5; D not resolved. The TCR originated in a human donor who received an intestinal transplant. The CDR3 nucleotides are TGTGCCAGCACCCGGTCCTCGCAAGAGACCCAGTACTTC. Translating gives CASTRSSQETQYF.